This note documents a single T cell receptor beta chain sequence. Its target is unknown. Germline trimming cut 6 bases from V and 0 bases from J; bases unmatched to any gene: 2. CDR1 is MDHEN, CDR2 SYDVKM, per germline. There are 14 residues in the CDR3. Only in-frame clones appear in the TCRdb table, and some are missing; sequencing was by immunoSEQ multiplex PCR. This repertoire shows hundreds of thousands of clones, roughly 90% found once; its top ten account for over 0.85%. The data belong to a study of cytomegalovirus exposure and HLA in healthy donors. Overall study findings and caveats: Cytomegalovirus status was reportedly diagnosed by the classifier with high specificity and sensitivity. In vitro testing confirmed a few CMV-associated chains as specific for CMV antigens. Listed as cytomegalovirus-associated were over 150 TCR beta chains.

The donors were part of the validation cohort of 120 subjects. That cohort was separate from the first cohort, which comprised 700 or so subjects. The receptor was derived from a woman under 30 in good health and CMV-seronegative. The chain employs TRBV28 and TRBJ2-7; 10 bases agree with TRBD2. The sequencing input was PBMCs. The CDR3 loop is CASRLAGSSYEQYF. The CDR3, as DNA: TGTGCCAGCAGACTAGCGGGATCCTCCTACGAGCAGTACTTC. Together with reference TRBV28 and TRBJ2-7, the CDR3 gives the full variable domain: DVKVTQSSRYLVKRTGEKVFLECVQDMDHENMFWYRQDPGLGLRLIYFSYDVKMKEKGDIPEGYSVSREKKERFSLILESASTNQTSMYLCASRLAGSSYEQYFGPGTRLTVT.